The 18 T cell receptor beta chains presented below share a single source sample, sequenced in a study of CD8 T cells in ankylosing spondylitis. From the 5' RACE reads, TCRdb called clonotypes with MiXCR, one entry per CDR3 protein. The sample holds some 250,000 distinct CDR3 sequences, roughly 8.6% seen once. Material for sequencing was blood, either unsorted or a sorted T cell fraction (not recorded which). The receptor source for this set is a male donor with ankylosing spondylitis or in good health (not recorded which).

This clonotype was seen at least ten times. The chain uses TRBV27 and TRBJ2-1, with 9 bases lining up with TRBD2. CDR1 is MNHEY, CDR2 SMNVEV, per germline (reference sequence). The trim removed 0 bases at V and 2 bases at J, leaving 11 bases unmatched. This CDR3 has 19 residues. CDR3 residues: CASSLSGTSSRIPYNEQFF. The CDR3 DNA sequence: TGTGCCAGCAGTTTATCCGGGACTAGCAGCCGTATCCCCTACAATGAGCAGTTCTTC.

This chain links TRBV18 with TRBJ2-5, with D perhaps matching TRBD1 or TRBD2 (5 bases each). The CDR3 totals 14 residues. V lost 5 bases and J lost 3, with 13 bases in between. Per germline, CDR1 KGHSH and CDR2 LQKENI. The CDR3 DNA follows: TGTGCCAGCTCATTGGGACGAGAGAAAGAGACCCAGTACTTC. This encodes CASSLGREKETQYF.

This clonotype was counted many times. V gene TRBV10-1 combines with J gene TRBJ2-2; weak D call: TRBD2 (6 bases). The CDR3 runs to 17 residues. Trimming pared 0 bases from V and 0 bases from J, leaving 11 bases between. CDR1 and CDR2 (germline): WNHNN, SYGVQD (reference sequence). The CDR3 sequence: CASSESRTITNTGELFF. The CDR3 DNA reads TGCGCCAGCAGTGAGTCGCGGACTATCACGAACACCGGGGAGCTGTTTTTT.

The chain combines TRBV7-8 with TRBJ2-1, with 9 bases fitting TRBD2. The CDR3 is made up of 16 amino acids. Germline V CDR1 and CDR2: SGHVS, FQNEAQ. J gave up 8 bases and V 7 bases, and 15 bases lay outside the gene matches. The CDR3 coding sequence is TGTGCCAGCACCACCGGGGTTAATAGCGGGAGTGATGAGCAGTTCTTC. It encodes CASTTGVNSGSDEQFF.

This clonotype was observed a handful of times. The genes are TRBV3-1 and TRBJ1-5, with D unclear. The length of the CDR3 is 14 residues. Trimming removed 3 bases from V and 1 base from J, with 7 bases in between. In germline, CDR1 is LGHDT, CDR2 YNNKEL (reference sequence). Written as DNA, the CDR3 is TGTGCCAGCAGCCATCGAGCAAGCAATCAGCCCCAGCATTTT. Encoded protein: CASSHRASNQPQHF. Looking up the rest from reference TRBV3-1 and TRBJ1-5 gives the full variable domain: DTAVSQTPKYLVTQMGNDKSIKCEQNLGHDTMYWYKQDSKKFLKIMFSYNNKELIINETVPNRFSPKSPDKAHLNLHINSLELGDSAVYFCASSHRASNQPQHFGDGTRLSIL.

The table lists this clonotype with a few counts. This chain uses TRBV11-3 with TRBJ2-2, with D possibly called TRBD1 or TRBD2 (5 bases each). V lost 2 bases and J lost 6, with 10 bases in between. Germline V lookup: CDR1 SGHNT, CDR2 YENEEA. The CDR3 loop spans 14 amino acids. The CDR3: CASSLREGSGELFF. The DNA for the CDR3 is TGTGCCAGCAGCTTAAGAGAGGGGTCCGGGGAGCTGTTTTTT.

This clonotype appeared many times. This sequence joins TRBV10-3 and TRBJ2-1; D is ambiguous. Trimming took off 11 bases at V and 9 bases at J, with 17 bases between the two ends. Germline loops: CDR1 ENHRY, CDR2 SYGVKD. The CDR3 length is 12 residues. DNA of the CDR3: TGTGCCGCGAGCCAAGGGCCGACTGAGCAGTTCTTC. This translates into CAASQGPTEQFF.

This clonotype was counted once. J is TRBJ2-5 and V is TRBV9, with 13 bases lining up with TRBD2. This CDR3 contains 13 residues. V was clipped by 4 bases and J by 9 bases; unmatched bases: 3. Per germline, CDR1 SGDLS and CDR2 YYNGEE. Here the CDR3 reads CASSPGLAGSQYF. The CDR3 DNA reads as TGTGCCAGCAGCCCGGGACTAGCGGGGTCCCAGTACTTC.

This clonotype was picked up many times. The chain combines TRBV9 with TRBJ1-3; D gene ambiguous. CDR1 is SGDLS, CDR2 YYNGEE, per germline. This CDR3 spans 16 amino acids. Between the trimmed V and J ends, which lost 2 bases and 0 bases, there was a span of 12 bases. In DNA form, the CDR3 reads TGTGCCAGCAGCGTGGTTGACTCCAGCTCTGGAAACACCATATATTTT. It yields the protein CASSVVDSSSGNTIYF.

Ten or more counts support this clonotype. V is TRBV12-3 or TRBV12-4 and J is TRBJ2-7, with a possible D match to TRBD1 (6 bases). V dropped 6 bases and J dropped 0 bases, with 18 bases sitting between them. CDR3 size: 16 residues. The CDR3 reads CASSPRTGSRSYEQYF. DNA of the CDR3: TGTGCCAGCAGCCCACGAACAGGGTCGCGCTCCTACGAGCAGTACTTC.

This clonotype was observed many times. The CDR3 loop reads CASSFTDGTEAFF. Here the CDR3 DNA reads TGTGCCAGCAGTTTCACGGACGGAACCGAAGCTTTCTTT. The J gene is TRBJ1-1, the V gene TRBV6-2 or TRBV6-3; D is unresolved. V was cut by 4 bases and J by 8 bases, with 14 bases left in between. The CDR3 is made up of 13 amino acids. Germline lookup yields CDR1 MNHEY and CDR2 SVGEGT.

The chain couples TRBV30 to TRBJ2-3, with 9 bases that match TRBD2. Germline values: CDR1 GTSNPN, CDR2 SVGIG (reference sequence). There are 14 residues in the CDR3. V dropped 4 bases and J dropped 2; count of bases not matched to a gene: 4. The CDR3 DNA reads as TGTGCCTGGATGTCGGGACTAGCCACAGATACGCAGTATTTT. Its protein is CAWMSGLATDTQYF.

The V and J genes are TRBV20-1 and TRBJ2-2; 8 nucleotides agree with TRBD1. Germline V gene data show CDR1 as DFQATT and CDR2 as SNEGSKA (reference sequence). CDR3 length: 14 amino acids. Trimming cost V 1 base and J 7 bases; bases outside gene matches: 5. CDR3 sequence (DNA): TGCAGTGCTAGAGGGCAGGGGGCGGTCGGGGAGCTGTTTTTT. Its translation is CSARGQGAVGELFF.

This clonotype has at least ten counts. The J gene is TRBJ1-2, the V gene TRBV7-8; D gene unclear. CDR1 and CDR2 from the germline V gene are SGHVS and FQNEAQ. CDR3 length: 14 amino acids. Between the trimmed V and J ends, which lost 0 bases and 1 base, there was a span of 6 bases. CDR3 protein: CASSLAPRNYGYTF. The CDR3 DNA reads TGTGCCAGCAGCTTAGCGCCTCGTAACTATGGCTACACCTTC.

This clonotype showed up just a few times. CDR3 in amino acids: CASSSRDSGHGYTF. CDR3 in DNA: TGTGCCAGCAGCTCCCGGGACTCTGGGCATGGCTACACCTTC. V and J are TRBV7-2 and TRBJ1-2; possibly TRBD1 for D (5 bases). Trimming left V 4 bases short and J 6 bases short, with 15 bases between. This CDR3 is 14 amino acids long. Germline V gene data show CDR1 as SGHTA and CDR2 as FQGNSA.

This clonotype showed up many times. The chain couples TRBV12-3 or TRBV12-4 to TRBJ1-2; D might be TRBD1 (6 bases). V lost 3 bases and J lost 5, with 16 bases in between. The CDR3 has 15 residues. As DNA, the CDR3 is TGTGCCAGCAGTTTCTCGGGGGGGGGCACTTATGGCTACACCTTC. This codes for CASSFSGGGTYGYTF.

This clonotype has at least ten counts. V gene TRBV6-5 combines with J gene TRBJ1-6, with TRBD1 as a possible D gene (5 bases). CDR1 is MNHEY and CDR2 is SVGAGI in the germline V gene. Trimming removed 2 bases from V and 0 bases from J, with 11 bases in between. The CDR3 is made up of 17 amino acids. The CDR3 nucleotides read TGTGCCAGCAGTTACACAGGAGAGAGCTCCTATAATTCACCCCTCCACTTT. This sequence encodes CASSYTGESSYNSPLHF.

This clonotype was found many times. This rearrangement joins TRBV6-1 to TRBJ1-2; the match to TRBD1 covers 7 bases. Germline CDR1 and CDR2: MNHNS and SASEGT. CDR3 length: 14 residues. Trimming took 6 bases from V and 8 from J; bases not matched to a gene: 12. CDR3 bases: TGTGCCAGCAGAAGGACAGGCGAAGGGAGGGGCTACACCTTC. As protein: CASRRTGEGRGYTF.